This T cell receptor beta chain was retrieved from a study of T cell responses to AZD1222 COVID-19 vaccine. V was cut by 3 bases and J by 4 bases, with 15 bases left in between. CDR3 size: 15 residues. CDR1 and CDR2 (germline): SGHRS, YFSETQ. TCRdb keeps only in-frame clones here, not all; method: immunoSEQ multiplex PCR. The sample holds under 150,000 clones, 88% seen once. The count of this clone is one. The receptor was derived from an adult in good health. V is TRBV5-1 and J is TRBJ2-3; D is uncertain. The starting material was peripheral blood, obtained on day 0 of AZD1222 vaccination. CDR3 bases: TGCGCCAGCAGCTCCGAATACTACCAGGCAGATACGCAGTATTTT. The encoded protein is CASSSEYYQADTQYF. Looking up the rest from reference TRBV5-1 and TRBJ2-3 gives the full variable domain: KAGVTQTPRYLIKTRGQQVTLSCSPISGHRSVSWYQQTPGQGLQFLFEYFSETQRNKGNFPGRFSGRQFSNSRSEMNVSTLELGDSALYLCASSSEYYQADTQYFGPGTRLTVL.